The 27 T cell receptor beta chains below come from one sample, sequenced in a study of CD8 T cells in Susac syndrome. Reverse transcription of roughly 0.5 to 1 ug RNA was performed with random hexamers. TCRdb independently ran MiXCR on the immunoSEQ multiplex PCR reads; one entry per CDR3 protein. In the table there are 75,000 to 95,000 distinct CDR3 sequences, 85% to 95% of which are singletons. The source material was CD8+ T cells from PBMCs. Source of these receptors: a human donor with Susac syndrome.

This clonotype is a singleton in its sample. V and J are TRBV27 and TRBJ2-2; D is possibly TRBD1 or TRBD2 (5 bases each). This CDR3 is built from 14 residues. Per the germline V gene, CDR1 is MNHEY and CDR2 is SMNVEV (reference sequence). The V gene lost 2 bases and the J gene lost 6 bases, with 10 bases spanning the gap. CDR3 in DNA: TGTGCCAGCAGTTTAGTGGGGGAGCCCGGGGAGCTGTTTTTT. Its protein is CASSLVGEPGELFF.

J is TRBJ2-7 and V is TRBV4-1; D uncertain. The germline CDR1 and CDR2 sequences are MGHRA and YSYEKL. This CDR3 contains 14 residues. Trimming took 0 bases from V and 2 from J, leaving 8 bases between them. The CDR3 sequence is CASSQDQVAYEQYF. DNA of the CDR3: TGCGCCAGCAGCCAAGATCAGGTTGCCTACGAGCAGTACTTC.

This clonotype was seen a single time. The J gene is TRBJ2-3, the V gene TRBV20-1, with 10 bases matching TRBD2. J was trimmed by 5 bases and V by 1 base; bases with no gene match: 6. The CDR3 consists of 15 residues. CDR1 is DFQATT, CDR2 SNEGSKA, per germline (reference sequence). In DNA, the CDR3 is TGCAGTGCTAGAGCTCTAGCGGGAGCAGGAGATACGCAGTATTTT. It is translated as CSARALAGAGDTQYF.

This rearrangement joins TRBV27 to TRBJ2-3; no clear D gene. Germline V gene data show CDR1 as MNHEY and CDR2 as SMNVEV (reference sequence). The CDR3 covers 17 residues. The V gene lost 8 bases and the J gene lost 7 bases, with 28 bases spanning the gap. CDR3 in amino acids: CASASLNVVGPGYTQYF. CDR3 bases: TGTGCCAGCGCCTCCTTGAATGTTGTTGGACCGGGTTATACGCAGTATTTT.

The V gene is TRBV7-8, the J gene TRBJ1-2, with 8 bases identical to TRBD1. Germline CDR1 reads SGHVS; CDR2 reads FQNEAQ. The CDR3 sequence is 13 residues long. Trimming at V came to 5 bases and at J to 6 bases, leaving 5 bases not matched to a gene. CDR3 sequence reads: CASSPGGGNGYTF. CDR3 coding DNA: TGTGCCAGCAGCCCAGGGGGCGGTAATGGCTACACCTTC. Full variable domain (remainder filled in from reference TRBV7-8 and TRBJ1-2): GAGVSQSPRYKVAKRGQDVALRCDPISGHVSLFWYQQALGQGPEFLTYFQNEAQLDKSGLPSDRFFAERPEGSVSTLKIQRTQQEDSAVYLCASSPGGGNGYTFGSGTRLTVV.

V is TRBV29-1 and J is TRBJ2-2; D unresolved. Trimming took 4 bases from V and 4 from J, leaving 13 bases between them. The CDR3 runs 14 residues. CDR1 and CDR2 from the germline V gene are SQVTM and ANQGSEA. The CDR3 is CSVVGALGTGELFF. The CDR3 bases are TGCAGCGTTGTCGGCGCCCTGGGCACCGGGGAGCTGTTTTTT.

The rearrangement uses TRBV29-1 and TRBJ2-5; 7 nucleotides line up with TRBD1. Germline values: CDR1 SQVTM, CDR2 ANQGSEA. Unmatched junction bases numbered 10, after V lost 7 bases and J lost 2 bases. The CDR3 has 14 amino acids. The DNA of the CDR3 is TGCAGCGCTCGCTATTCAGGGGGACAAGAGACCCAGTACTTC. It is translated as CSARYSGGQETQYF. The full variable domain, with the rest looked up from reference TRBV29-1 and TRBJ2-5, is SAVISQKPSRDICQRGTSLTIQCQVDSQVTMMFWYRQQPGQSLTLIATANQGSEATYESGFVIDKFPISRPNLTFSTLTVSNMSPEDSSIYLCSARYSGGQETQYFGPGTRLLVL.

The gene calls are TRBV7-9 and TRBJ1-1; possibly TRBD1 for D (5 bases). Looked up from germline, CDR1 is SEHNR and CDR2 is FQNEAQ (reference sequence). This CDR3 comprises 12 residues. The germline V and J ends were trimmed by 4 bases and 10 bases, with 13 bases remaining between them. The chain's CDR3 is CASSSWGSGAFF. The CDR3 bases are TGTGCCAGCAGCTCTTGGGGGAGCGGAGCTTTCTTT.

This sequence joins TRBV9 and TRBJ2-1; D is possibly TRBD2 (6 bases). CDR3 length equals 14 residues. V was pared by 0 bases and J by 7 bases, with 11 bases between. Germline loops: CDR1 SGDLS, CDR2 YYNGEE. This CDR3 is CASSVATGANEQFF. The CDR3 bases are TGTGCCAGCAGCGTAGCTACGGGAGCAAATGAGCAGTTCTTC.

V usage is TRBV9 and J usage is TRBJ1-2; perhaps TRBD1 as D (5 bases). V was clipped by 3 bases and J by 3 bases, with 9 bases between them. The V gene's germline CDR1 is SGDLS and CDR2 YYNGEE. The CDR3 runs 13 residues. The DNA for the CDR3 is TGTGCCAGCAGCGCGGGGGAGGACTATGGCTACACCTTC. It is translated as CASSAGEDYGYTF.

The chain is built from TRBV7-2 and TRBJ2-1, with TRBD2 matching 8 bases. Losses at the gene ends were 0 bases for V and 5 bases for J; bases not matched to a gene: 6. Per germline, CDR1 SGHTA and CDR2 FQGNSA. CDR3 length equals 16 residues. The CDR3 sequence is CASSLAQGSGNNEQFF. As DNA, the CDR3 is TGTGCCAGCAGCTTAGCGCAGGGTAGCGGGAACAATGAGCAGTTCTTC. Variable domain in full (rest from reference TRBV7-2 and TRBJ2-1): GAGVSQSPSNKVTEKGKDVELRCDPISGHTALYWYRQSLGQGLEFLIYFQGNSAPDKSGLPSDRFSAERTGGSVSTLTIQRTQQEDSAVYLCASSLAQGSGNNEQFFGPGTRLTVL.

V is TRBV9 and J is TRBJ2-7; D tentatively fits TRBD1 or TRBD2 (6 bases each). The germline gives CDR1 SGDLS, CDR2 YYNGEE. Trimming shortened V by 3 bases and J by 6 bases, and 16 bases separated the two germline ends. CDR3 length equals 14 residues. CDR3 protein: CASSADVGGGEQYF. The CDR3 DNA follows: TGTGCCAGCAGCGCCGATGTAGGGGGAGGCGAGCAGTACTTC. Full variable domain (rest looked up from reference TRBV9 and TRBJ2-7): DSGVTQTPKHLITATGQRVTLRCSPRSGDLSVYWYQQSLDQGLQFLIQYYNGEERAKGNILERFSAQQFPDLHSELNLSSLELGDSALYFCASSADVGGGEQYFGPGTRLTVT.

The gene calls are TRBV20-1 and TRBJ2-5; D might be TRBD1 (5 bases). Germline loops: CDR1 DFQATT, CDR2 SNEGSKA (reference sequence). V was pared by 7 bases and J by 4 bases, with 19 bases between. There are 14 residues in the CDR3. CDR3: CSVINRNGLETQYF. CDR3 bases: TGCAGTGTTATCAACAGGAATGGGTTAGAGACCCAGTACTTC.

The CDR3 loop is CSARVGDRATEAFF. The CDR3 nucleotides are TGCAGTGCTAGAGTTGGGGACAGGGCCACTGAAGCTTTCTTT. The rearrangement links TRBV20-1 to TRBJ1-1, with 9 bases identical to TRBD1. V dropped 1 base and J dropped 4; count of bases not matched to a gene: 4. The CDR3 has 14 residues. The V gene's germline CDR1 is DFQATT and CDR2 SNEGSKA (reference sequence).

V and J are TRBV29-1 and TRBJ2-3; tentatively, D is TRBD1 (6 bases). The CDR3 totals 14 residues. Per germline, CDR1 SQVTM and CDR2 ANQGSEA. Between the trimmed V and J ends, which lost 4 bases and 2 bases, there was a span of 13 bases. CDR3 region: CSVVGGQLTDTQYF. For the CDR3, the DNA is TGCAGCGTTGTTGGGGGCCAACTCACAGATACGCAGTATTTT.

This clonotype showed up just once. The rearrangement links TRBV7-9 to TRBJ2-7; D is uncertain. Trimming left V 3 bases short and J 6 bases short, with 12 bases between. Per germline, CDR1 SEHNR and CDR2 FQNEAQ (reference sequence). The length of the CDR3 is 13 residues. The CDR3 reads CASSFTTIPEQYF. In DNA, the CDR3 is TGTGCCAGCAGCTTCACAACTATCCCCGAGCAGTACTTC.

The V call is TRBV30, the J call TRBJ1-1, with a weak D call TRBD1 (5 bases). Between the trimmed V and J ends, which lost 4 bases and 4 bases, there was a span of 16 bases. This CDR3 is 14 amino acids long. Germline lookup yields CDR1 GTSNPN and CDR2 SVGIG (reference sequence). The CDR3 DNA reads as TGTGCCTGGAACGGTGGGGCCTTGGGCACTGAAGCTTTCTTT. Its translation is CAWNGGALGTEAFF.

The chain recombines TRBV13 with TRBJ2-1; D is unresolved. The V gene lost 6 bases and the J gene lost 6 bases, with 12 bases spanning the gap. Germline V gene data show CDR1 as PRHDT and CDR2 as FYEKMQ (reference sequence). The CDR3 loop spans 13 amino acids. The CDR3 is CASSLGPTNEQFF. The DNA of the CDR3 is TGTGCCAGCAGTTTGGGTCCTACCAATGAGCAGTTCTTC.

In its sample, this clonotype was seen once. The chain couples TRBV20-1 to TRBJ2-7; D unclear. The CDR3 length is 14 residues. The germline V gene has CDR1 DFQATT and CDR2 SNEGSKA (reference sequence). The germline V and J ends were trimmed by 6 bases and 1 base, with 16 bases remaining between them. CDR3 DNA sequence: TGCAGTGCCACGGACCAAGGGTCGTCCTACGAGCAGTACTTC. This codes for CSATDQGSSYEQYF.

The CDR3 coding sequence is TGTGCCAGCAGCCAAGATAGTACCACCAACACCGGGGAGCTGTTTTTT. Translated, it gives CASSQDSTTNTGELFF. This chain connects TRBV4-2 to TRBJ2-2; unclear D gene. Germline values: CDR1 LGHNA, CDR2 YNFKEQ. Trimming stripped 0 bases from V and 2 bases from J, with 10 bases between. The length of the CDR3 is 16 residues.

DNA of the CDR3: TGTGCCACCACTTCGGGATGGACAGATACGCAGTATTTT. Its protein product is CATTSGWTDTQYF. This chain connects TRBV27 to TRBJ2-3, with TRBD2 as a possible D gene (5 bases). Trimming stripped 10 bases from V and 3 bases from J, with 14 bases between. The CDR3 length is 13 residues. Germline CDR1 reads MNHEY; CDR2 reads SMNVEV (reference sequence).

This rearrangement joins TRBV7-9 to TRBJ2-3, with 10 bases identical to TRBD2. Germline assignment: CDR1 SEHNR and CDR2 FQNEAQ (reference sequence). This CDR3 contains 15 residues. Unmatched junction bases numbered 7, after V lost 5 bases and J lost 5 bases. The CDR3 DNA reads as TGTGCCAGCAGCACCCTAGCGGGAGATGGAGATACGCAGTATTTT. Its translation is CASSTLAGDGDTQYF.

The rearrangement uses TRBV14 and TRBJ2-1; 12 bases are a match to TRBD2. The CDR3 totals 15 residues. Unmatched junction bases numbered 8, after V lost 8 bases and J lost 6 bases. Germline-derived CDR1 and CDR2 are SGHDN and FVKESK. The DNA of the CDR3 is TGTGCCAGCGCCGCACTAGCGGGAGGTCGCAATGAGCAGTTCTTC. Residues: CASAALAGGRNEQFF.

CDR3 DNA sequence: TGCGCCAGCAGCCAAGATGACGGACAGGGGATGGAAGAGACCCAGTACTTC. This encodes CASSQDDGQGMEETQYF. This chain uses TRBV4-1 with TRBJ2-5; 9 bases are shared with TRBD1. The V segment lost 0 bases and the J segment 3 bases; nucleotides outside the gene matches: 8. CDR1 and CDR2 (germline): MGHRA, YSYEKL. The CDR3 length is 17 residues.

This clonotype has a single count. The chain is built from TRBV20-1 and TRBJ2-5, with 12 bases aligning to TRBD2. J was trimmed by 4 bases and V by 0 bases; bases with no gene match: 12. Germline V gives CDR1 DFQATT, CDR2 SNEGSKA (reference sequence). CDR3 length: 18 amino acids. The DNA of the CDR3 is TGCAGTGCTAGAGATGCTAGCGGGAGGGCCGTTTATCTAGAGACCCAGTACTTC. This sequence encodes CSARDASGRAVYLETQYF.

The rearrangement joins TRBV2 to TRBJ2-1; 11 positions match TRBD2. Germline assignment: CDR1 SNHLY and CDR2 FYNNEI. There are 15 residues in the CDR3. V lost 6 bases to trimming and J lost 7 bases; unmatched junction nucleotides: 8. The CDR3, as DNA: TGTGCCAGCAGAAGTAGCGGGAGGGCCGGGAATGAGCAGTTCTTC. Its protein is CASRSSGRAGNEQFF.

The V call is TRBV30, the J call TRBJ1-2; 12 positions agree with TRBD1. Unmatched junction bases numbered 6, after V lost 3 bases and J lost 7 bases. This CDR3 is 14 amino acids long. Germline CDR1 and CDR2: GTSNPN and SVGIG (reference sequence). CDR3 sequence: CAWRPGQGARGYTF. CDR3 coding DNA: TGTGCCTGGAGACCGGGACAGGGGGCGCGTGGCTACACCTTC.